The text below deals with one TCR beta chain. As yet, its antigen is unknown. V lost 7 bases and J lost 7, with 15 bases in between. Germline loops: CDR1 SGHRS, CDR2 YFSETQ. This CDR3 is built from 13 residues. The authors loaded 200 ng DNA, 30,000 to 35,000 T cell genomes, into sorted-subset replicate PCRs. Here immunoSEQ multiplex PCR was the method, and the copy in TCRdb shows in-frame clones only, minus some. The data contain about 2 million clones, approximately 95% of them seen just once; the ten biggest clones take up roughly 1%. These data come from a study of shared clonotypes between healthy human individuals. Study-wide results and limits: Across several donors, naive CD4 shared around 5.1%, naive CD8 about 3.2%, memory CD4 2% to 2.5%, memory CD8 approximately 0.4%. Sequencing depth was a factor that was expected to affect clonotype sharing among donors.

Terminally differentiated effector memory CD45RA+ cells were excluded from the naive CD8 cells, which were CD45RO-negative and positively selected for CCR7. Only Caucasian adults living in Nashville, Tennessee served as donors. The TCR sequence derives from a man between 18 and 29 years old in good health. Material: naive CD8+ T cells sorted from blood. The chain carries TRBV5-1 and TRBJ2-1; TRBD1 is a possible D gene (7 bases). The CDR3 spells CASRTTGVNEQFF. The CDR3 DNA is TGCGCCAGCCGGACTACAGGGGTGAATGAGCAGTTCTTC.